One sample yielded the 26 T cell receptor beta chains listed below, sequenced in a study of vaccination and CD4 T cells after COVID-19. The antigens of these receptors remain unknown. The treatment is: approximately nine-day PBMC culture with coronavirus spike peptide pools or control peptides (ViraFEST assay). With the Oncomine TCR Beta short-read assay, DNA from cultured CD4+ T cells was sequenced. TCRdb processed the PCR reads anew with MiXCR; each CDR3 protein has one entry. The sample has around 19,000 distinct CDR3 sequences, 48% seen once. The sample consisted of CD4+ T cells from blood, cultured in vitro. These receptors all stem from a human donor who had recovered from COVID-19.

This clonotype has only one observation. V is TRBV6-1 and J is TRBJ1-6; D is unresolved. Deletions cut 0 bases from V and 7 bases from J, with 7 bases between. The CDR3 length is 14 residues. Germline V gives CDR1 MNHNS, CDR2 SASEGT. CDR3 residues: CASSEARVNSPLHF. CDR3 DNA: TGTGCCAGCAGTGAAGCCCGCGTCAATTCACCCCTCCACTTT.

The CDR3 bases are TGTGCCAGCAGACCCGAAGGGGAAATGACAGATACGCAGTATTTT. Translated, it gives CASRPEGEMTDTQYF. This chain links TRBV7-2 with TRBJ2-3; possible D gene TRBD1, 5 bases. This CDR3 is 15 amino acids long. In germline, CDR1 is SGHTA, CDR2 FQGNSA. V dropped 6 bases and J dropped 3 bases, with 16 bases sitting between them.

The chain is built from TRBV12-3 or TRBV12-4 and TRBJ2-2; no clear D. CDR3 length: 17 amino acids. The ends were cut back, 2 bases at V and 4 bases at J, with 17 bases in the middle. The CDR3 DNA follows: TGTGCCAGCAGTTTAACCCCTATGGGGATGGGCACCGGGGAGCTGTTTTTT. It is translated as CASSLTPMGMGTGELFF.

J is TRBJ2-1 and V is TRBV10-2, with 13 positions matching TRBD2. V lost 6 bases and J lost 8; bases outside the gene matches: 4. The germline V gene has CDR1 WSHSY and CDR2 SAAADI. The CDR3 loop spans 14 amino acids. CDR3 in amino acids: CASSGTSGIYEQFF. CDR3 bases: TGCGCCAGCAGCGGGACTAGCGGGATATATGAGCAGTTCTTC.

This clonotype was found a few times. This CDR3 reads CASSEGPGYGYTF. The CDR3 DNA reads as TGTGCCAGCAGTGAGGGTCCTGGCTATGGCTACACCTTC. V is TRBV6-1 and J is TRBJ1-2; D unclear. Trimming took off 3 bases at V and 4 bases at J, with 9 bases between the two ends. The CDR3 covers 13 residues. Germline loops: CDR1 MNHNS, CDR2 SASEGT.

The chain employs TRBV20-1 and TRBJ1-2; D uncertain. Deletions cut 4 bases from V and 4 bases from J, with 16 bases between. The CDR3 extends over 14 amino acids. The germline V gene encodes CDR1 DFQATT and CDR2 SNEGSKA (reference sequence). In DNA form, the CDR3 reads TGCAGTGCTACTGAGTTCAATTACCCCTATGGCTACACCTTC. This sequence encodes CSATEFNYPYGYTF.

This clonotype showed up just a few times. The V call is TRBV2, the J call TRBJ2-1; 7 positions match TRBD2. Unmatched junction bases numbered 13, after V lost 5 bases and J lost 6 bases. The CDR3 is made up of 16 amino acids. Germline V gene data show CDR1 as SNHLY and CDR2 as FYNNEI. This CDR3 is CASSKLATRLINEQFF. CDR3 DNA: TGTGCCAGCAGTAAACTAGCGACCAGGCTTATCAATGAGCAGTTCTTC.

This clonotype was recorded a few times. V is TRBV20-1 and J is TRBJ2-7, with D perhaps given as TRBD1 or TRBD2 (5 bases each). Trimming removed 3 bases at V and 9 bases at J, with 15 bases between. This CDR3 comprises 12 residues. Germline lookup yields CDR1 DFQATT and CDR2 SNEGSKA (reference sequence). The CDR3 DNA reads as TGCAGTGCTAGCCTGGACACCCGGGGGCAGTACTTC. It encodes CSASLDTRGQYF.

The J gene is TRBJ2-1, the V gene TRBV11-2; maybe TRBD1 (5 bases). Germline V gene data show CDR1 as SGHAT and CDR2 as FQNNGV. The length of the CDR3 is 14 residues. With 4 bases removed from V and 5 bases from J, the gap between germline ends came to 12 bases. Here the CDR3 reads CASSSLRTHNEQFF. Written as DNA, the CDR3 is TGTGCCAGCAGCTCCCTTAGGACACACAATGAGCAGTTCTTC.

This clonotype was counted only a few times. The gene calls are TRBV27 and TRBJ2-6; D remains unclear. The CDR3 totals 14 residues. V was clipped by 8 bases and J by 0 bases, with 8 bases between them. Germline V gene lookup returns CDR1 MNHEY and CDR2 SMNVEV (reference sequence). The CDR3 bases are TGTGCCAGCGGCAGGAGCTCTGGGGCCAACGTCCTGACTTTC. Encoded protein: CASGRSSGANVLTF. Based on the CDR3 plus reference TRBV27 and TRBJ2-6, the full variable domain is EAQVTQNPRYLITVTGKKLTVTCSQNMNHEYMSWYRQDPGLGLRQIYYSMNVEVTDKGDVPEGYKVSRKEKRNFPLILESPSPNQTSLYFCASGRSSGANVLTFGAGSRLTVL.

This clonotype was detected a few times. The chain joins TRBV20-1 to TRBJ2-7; 10 bases agree with TRBD2. The V and J ends lost 4 bases and 2 bases, in that order; junction bases with no gene match: 5. Per germline, CDR1 DFQATT and CDR2 SNEGSKA (reference sequence). There are 14 residues in the CDR3. The CDR3 DNA sequence: TGCAGTGCTACAAGCGGGAGGGGAACCTACGAGCAGTACTTC. This gives the protein CSATSGRGTYEQYF.

This sequence joins TRBV6-1 and TRBJ2-3; D is perhaps TRBD2 (6 bases). The CDR3 length is 16 residues. Trimming cost V 5 bases and J 1 base, with 16 bases left between them. Germline V gene data show CDR1 as MNHNS and CDR2 as SASEGT. In DNA, the CDR3 is TGTGCCAGCAGTCAGAAATCGGGGGTGGGCACAGATACGCAGTATTTT. This gives the protein CASSQKSGVGTDTQYF.

The CDR3 DNA reads TGCGCCAGCAGCCAAGAGTGGTACGCGAACACCGGGGAGCTGTTTTTT. Its protein is CASSQEWYANTGELFF. This chain uses TRBV4-1 with TRBJ2-2; no clear D. V was cut by 0 bases and J by 0 bases, with 8 bases left in between. This CDR3 is built from 16 residues. CDR1 and CDR2 from the germline V gene are MGHRA and YSYEKL.

The chain joins TRBV24-1 to TRBJ2-2; unclear D gene. V was cut by 5 bases and J by 1 base, with 7 bases left in between. The CDR3 runs 14 residues. The germline V gene encodes CDR1 KGHDR and CDR2 SFDVKD. CDR3 bases: TGTGCCACCAGTGGTAGGTTGAACACCGGGGAGCTGTTTTTT. Encoded protein: CATSGRLNTGELFF.

This rearrangement joins TRBV12-3 or TRBV12-4 to TRBJ2-1; D may correspond to TRBD1 or TRBD2 (5 bases each). This CDR3 contains 14 residues. Trimming left V 5 bases short and J 6 bases short, with 14 bases between. CDR3 protein: CASSGTGTINEQFF. The CDR3 nucleotides read TGTGCCAGCAGTGGCACCGGGACGATCAATGAGCAGTTCTTC.

V usage is TRBV4-2 and J usage is TRBJ2-7; D call uncertain. Germline V gene data show CDR1 as LGHNA and CDR2 as YNFKEQ. V lost 0 bases and J 4 bases, leaving 7 bases between the germline ends. CDR3 size: 13 residues. The CDR3 DNA sequence: TGTGCCAGCAGCCAAGATCATGATTACGAGCAGTACTTC. Its protein is CASSQDHDYEQYF.

This clonotype has a single count. The genes are TRBV28 and TRBJ1-2, with 7 bases fitting TRBD1. The CDR3 contains 15 residues. V lost 8 bases and J lost 7; bases outside the gene matches: 16. Germline lookup yields CDR1 MDHEN and CDR2 SYDVKM. CDR3 nucleotides: TGTGCCAGCCTTAGTGGGGGTGAAGGGGGCACTGGCTACACCTTC. It is translated as CASLSGGEGGTGYTF.

This clonotype was observed a handful of times. This sequence joins TRBV20-1 and TRBJ2-7; TRBD2 matches 11 bases. The CDR3 loop spans 16 amino acids. The V gene's germline CDR1 is DFQATT and CDR2 SNEGSKA (reference sequence). The V segment lost 1 base and the J segment 3 bases; nucleotides outside the gene matches: 8. The CDR3 here is CSARVGLAGRHYEQYF. The CDR3 bases are TGCAGTGCTAGAGTCGGACTAGCGGGCCGCCACTACGAGCAGTACTTC.

This sequence joins TRBV25-1 and TRBJ2-1, with a possible D match to TRBD2 (6 bases). V lost 0 bases and J 4 bases, leaving 10 bases between the germline ends. Germline values: CDR1 MGHDK, CDR2 SYGVNS. CDR3 length: 15 residues. Written as DNA, the CDR3 is TGTGCCAGCAGTGAATATAAGGGGACTTACAATGAGCAGTTCTTC. Encoded protein: CASSEYKGTYNEQFF. The whole variable domain, filled in from reference TRBV25-1 and TRBJ2-1, reads EADIYQTPRYLVIGTGKKITLECSQTMGHDKMYWYQQDPGMELHLIHYSYGVNSTEKGDLSSESTVSRIRTEHFPLTLESARPSHTSQYLCASSEYKGTYNEQFFGPGTRLTVL.

The chain joins TRBV19 to TRBJ2-3, with D uncertain. Trimming took off 5 bases at V and 5 bases at J, with 11 bases between the two ends. CDR1 and CDR2 from the germline V gene are LNHDA and SQIVND (reference sequence). This CDR3 has 13 amino acids. CDR3 DNA sequence: TGTGCCAGTAGTTCTGAGGTCCAAGATACGCAGTATTTT. Its protein product is CASSSEVQDTQYF.

The J gene is TRBJ1-2, the V gene TRBV19; TRBD1 agrees at 10 bases. Germline V gene sequence: CDR1 LNHDA, CDR2 SQIVND (reference sequence). V shed 7 bases, J shed 4 bases, and the junction held 15 bases outside the gene matches. CDR3 length: 17 amino acids. CDR3 in DNA: TGTGCCAGTACCCCCCCGACAGGGGGCGCTTGGAGCTATGGCTACACCTTC. The encoded protein is CASTPPTGGAWSYGYTF.

The V and J genes are TRBV12-3 or TRBV12-4 and TRBJ2-4, with 7 bases identical to TRBD2. V lost 1 base and J lost 8; bases outside the gene matches: 5. CDR3 length: 14 amino acids. The DNA of the CDR3 is TGTGCCAGCAGTTTAGGCGGGGGTGTCGACATTCAGTACTTC. It encodes CASSLGGGVDIQYF.

This clonotype was counted only a few times. The chain recombines TRBV6-1 with TRBJ1-2; D is undetermined. V lost 7 bases to trimming and J lost 0 bases, with 9 bases between them. Per germline, CDR1 MNHNS and CDR2 SASEGT. The CDR3 consists of 13 residues. CDR3 sequence reads: CASTRSANYGYTF. The CDR3 DNA follows: TGTGCCAGCACCCGTTCAGCTAACTATGGCTACACCTTC.

The chain employs TRBV20-1 and TRBJ2-7; 9 bases map to TRBD2. After removal of 0 bases from V and 0 bases from J, the junction contained 6 bases not matched to a gene. The CDR3 length is 16 residues. Germline-derived CDR1 and CDR2 are DFQATT and SNEGSKA (reference sequence). CDR3: CSAREPGLAHSYEQYF. CDR3 nucleotides: TGCAGTGCTAGAGAACCGGGACTAGCACACTCCTACGAGCAGTACTTC.

This clonotype showed up just a few times. The chain recombines TRBV6-2 or TRBV6-3 with TRBJ2-5; 14 bases are a match to TRBD2. V dropped 0 bases and J dropped 4; count of bases not matched to a gene: 4. Germline-derived CDR1 and CDR2 are MNHEY and SVGEGT. The CDR3 extends over 17 amino acids. The CDR3 nucleotides read TGTGCCAGCAGTTACTCGGGACTAGCGGGGGAGGGAGAGACCCAGTACTTC. Translation gives CASSYSGLAGEGETQYF.

This sequence joins TRBV29-1 and TRBJ2-3, with TRBD2 matching over 10 bases. This CDR3 region has 14 residues. CDR1 SQVTM and CDR2 ANQGSEA come from the germline V gene. The V segment lost 4 bases and the J segment 3 bases; nucleotides outside the gene matches: 4. The CDR3 protein is CSVAAGGRTDTQYF. The CDR3 DNA reads TGCAGCGTTGCAGCGGGGGGGAGGACAGATACGCAGTATTTT.